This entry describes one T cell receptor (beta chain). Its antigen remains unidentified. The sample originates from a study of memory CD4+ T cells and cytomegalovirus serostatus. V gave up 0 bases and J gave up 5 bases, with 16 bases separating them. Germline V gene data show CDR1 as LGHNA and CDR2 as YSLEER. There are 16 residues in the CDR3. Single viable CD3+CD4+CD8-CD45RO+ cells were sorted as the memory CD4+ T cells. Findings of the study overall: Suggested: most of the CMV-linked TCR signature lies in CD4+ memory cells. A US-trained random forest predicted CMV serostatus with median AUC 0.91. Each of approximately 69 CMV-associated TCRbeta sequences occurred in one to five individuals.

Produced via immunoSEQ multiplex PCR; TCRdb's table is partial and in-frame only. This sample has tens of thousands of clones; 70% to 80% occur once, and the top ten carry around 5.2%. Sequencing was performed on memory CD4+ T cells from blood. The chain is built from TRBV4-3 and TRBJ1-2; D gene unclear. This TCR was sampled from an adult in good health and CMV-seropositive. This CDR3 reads CASSQEAAESYYGYTF. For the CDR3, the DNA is TGCGCCAGCAGCCAAGAGGCAGCCGAATCTTATTATGGCTACACCTTC.